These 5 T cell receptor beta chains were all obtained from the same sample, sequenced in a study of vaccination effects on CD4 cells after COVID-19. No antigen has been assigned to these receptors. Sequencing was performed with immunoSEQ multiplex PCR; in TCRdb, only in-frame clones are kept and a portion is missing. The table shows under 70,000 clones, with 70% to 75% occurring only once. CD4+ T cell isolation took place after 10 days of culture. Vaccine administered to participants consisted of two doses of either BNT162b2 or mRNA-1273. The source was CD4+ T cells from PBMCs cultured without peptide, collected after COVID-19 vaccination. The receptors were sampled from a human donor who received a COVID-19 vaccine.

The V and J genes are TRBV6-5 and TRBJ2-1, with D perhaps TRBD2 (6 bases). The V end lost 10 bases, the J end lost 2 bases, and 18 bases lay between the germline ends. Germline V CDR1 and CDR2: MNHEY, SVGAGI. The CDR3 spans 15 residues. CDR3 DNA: TGTGCCATCCACACTAGCAAACTAACCTACAATGAGCAGTTCTTC. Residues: CAIHTSKLTYNEQFF.

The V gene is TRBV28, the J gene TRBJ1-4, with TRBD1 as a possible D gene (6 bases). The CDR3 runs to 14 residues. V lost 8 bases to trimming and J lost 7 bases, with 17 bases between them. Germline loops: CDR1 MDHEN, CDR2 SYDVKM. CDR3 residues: CASGVQGRGEKLFF. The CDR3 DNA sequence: TGTGCCAGCGGCGTACAGGGTCGCGGTGAAAAACTGTTTTTT.

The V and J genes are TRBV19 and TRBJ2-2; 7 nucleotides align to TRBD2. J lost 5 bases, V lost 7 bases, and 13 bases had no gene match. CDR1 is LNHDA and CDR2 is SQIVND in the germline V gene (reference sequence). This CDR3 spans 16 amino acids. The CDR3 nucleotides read TGTGCCAGTACCATCCTGGGGGGGACGTTTACCGGGGAGCTGTTTTTT. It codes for CASTILGGTFTGELFF.

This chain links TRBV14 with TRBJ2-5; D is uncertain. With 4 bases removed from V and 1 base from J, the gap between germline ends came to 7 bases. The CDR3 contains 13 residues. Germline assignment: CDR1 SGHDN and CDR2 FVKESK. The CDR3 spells CASSPLGQETQYF. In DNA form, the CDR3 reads TGTGCCAGCAGCCCCCTGGGCCAAGAGACCCAGTACTTC.

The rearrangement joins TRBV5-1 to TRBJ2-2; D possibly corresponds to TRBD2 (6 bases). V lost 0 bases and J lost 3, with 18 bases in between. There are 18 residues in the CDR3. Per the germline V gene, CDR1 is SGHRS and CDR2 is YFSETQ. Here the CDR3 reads CASSLARFGLSDTGELFF. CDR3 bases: TGCGCCAGCAGCTTGGCCCGCTTTGGACTAAGTGACACCGGGGAGCTGTTTTTT.